This T cell receptor (beta chain) was captured by sequencing in a study of long-term antiretroviral therapy in people with HIV. Study details: The 2015 immediate-ART recommendation was preceded by the earliest samples by about a decade.

The germline V gene has CDR1 SGHDN and CDR2 FVKESK. V was clipped by 4 bases and J by 1 base; unmatched bases: 3. The CDR3 is 17 residues long. At the survey level, the v3.0 immunoSEQ assay was run. Here immunoSEQ multiplex PCR was the method, and the copy in TCRdb shows in-frame clones only, minus some. The repertoire includes about 23,000 clones, approximately 90% of them detected once, and around 6% sits in the top ten. Sequenced here: unsorted PBMCs, sampled 0.6 years after starting antiretroviral therapy. The sequence derives from a man aged 60 to 75 with HIV. This chain joins TRBV14 and TRBJ2-2; 13 nucleotides match TRBD2. DNA for the CDR3: TGTGCCAGCAGCCGACTAGCGGGGGGCCTGAACACCGGGGAGCTGTTTTTT. Translation gives CASSRLAGGLNTGELFF. The variable domain in full, with the rest retrieved from reference TRBV14 and TRBJ2-2, is EAGVTQFPSHSVIEKGQTVTLRCDPISGHDNLYWYRRVMGKEIKFLLHFVKESKQDESGMPNNRFLAERTGGTYSTLKVQPAELEDSGVYFCASSRLAGGLNTGELFFGEGSRLTVL.